The rows below give T cell receptor beta chains drawn from one sample of a study of blood T cell repertoires in COVID-19. Measured with immunoSEQ multiplex PCR; TCRdb has only the in-frame clones, and not every one. The sample has about 340,000 clones, around 85% seen once; the top ten hold around 4%. The sample was PBMCs or T cells enriched from blood (not recorded which). These receptors were taken from a woman between 40 and 55 years old with acute COVID-19. The CDR3 runs from the conserved cysteine through the conserved F or W. D genes are given only for firm matches. For some rows the clone size is stated as once, few or many, or as a class when expanded; others skip it.

CDR3 protein	CDR3 DNA	CDR3 length	clone size	D gene	V gene	J gene
CATALSPSQPQHF	TGTGCCACCGCTCTTTCGCCCAGTCAGCCCCAGCATTTT	13	-	-	TRBV12-3/TRBV12-4	TRBJ1-5
CASSVARQGPYGYTF	TGTGCCAGCAGCGTAGCTCGACAGGGACCCTATGGCTACACCTTC	15	few	TRBD1	TRBV9	TRBJ1-2
CASSPSGVRSDTQYF	TGCGCCAGCAGCCCGAGCGGGGTCCGTTCAGATACGCAGTATTTT	15	-	TRBD2	TRBV5-1	TRBJ2-3
CAIGDYNEQFF	TGTGCCATCGGAGACTACAATGAGCAGTTCTTC	11	once	-	TRBV10-3	TRBJ2-1
CASSVDRINQPQHF	TGTGCCAGCAGCGTCGACAGGATCAATCAGCCCCAGCATTTT	14	-	-	TRBV2	TRBJ1-5
CASSQDRGQPQHF	TGCGCCAGCAGCCAAGACAGGGGTCAGCCCCAGCATTTT	13	-	-	TRBV4-3	TRBJ1-5
CASSLSSTGPYGYTF	TGCGCCAGCAGCTTGTCCTCGACAGGTCCCTATGGCTACACCTTC	15	-	-	TRBV5-1	TRBJ1-2
CASSYSLGGGALFF	TGTGCCAGCAGTTACTCCCTTGGCGGGGGGGCTTTGTTCTTC	14	few	TRBD2	TRBV6-2/TRBV6-3	TRBJ2-1
CASSLERRLEDTQYF	TGTGCCAGCAGCCTTGAGAGGCGACTGGAGGATACGCAGTATTTT	15	-	-	TRBV4-2	TRBJ2-3
CASSLSGGALYEQYF	TGTGCCAGCAGCTTATCCGGGGGGGCTCTCTACGAGCAGTACTTC	15	-	TRBD2	TRBV7-2	TRBJ2-7
CASSYQRTGRRMNTGELFF	TGTGCCAGCAGTTACCAGAGGACAGGGAGGCGAATGAACACCGGGGAGCTGTTTTTT	19	-	TRBD1	TRBV6-2/TRBV6-3	TRBJ2-2
CASSFEAGGRTDTQYF	TGTGCCAGCAGTTTTGAAGCAGGGGGTCGCACAGATACGCAGTATTTT	16	-	TRBD1	TRBV27	TRBJ2-3
CASSAGLTGELFF	TGTGCCAGCAGCGCGGGACTGACCGGGGAGCTGTTTTTT	13	few	-	TRBV7-3	TRBJ2-2
CASSYYGGSTDTQYF	TGTGCCAGCAGCTATTACGGGGGTAGCACAGATACGCAGTATTTT	15	-	-	TRBV7-8	TRBJ2-3
CATSSPRTGAKTEAFF	TGTGCCACCAGCAGCCCAAGGACAGGGGCCAAAACTGAAGCTTTCTTT	16	few	TRBD1	TRBV15	TRBJ1-1
CASSPSGRGQGGYTF	TGTGCCAGCTCACCATCGGGCAGGGGACAAGGTGGCTACACCTTC	15	few	-	TRBV18	TRBJ1-2
CATSRPRQGGQPQHF	TGTGCCACCAGCAGACCAAGACAGGGAGGTCAGCCCCAGCATTTT	15	-	TRBD1	TRBV15	TRBJ1-5
CASGSGPSSLTGTSGQETQYF	TGTGCCAGCGGTTCCGGTCCCAGCTCGCTCACCGGGACTAGCGGCCAAGAGACCCAGTACTTC	21	-	TRBD2	TRBV18	TRBJ2-5
CASSPTGIGGINEQFF	TGTGCCAGCAGCCCCACAGGAATAGGCGGGATAAATGAGCAGTTCTTC	16	-	-	TRBV13	TRBJ2-1
CASSSTSGGSLYEQYF	TGTGCCAGCAGCTCGACTAGCGGGGGATCTCTCTACGAGCAGTACTTC	16	once	TRBD2	TRBV7-2	TRBJ2-7
CASSLGHIHEQYF	TGTGCCAGCAGCTTGGGACACATCCACGAGCAGTACTTC	13	-	-	TRBV7-2	TRBJ2-7
CASSESLPGTKNIQYF	TGTGCCAGCAGTGAATCGTTACCAGGGACCAAAAACATTCAGTACTTC	16	once	-	TRBV25-1	TRBJ2-4
CASSLLSRDYNQPQHF	TGTGCCAGCAGCTTGCTTTCCAGGGACTACAATCAGCCCCAGCATTTT	16	-	-	TRBV5-5	TRBJ1-5
CASSTSPRVYGYTF	-	14	-	-	TRBV28	TRBJ1-2
CSASQRQKNTEAFF	TGCAGTGCTAGTCAGAGACAGAAGAACACTGAAGCTTTCTTT	14	-	-	TRBV20-1	TRBJ1-1
CASSLGQEVFYGYTF	TGTGCCAGCAGCTTGGGACAGGAGGTTTTCTATGGCTACACCTTC	15	once	-	TRBV5-5	TRBJ1-2
CASREQGSLFYEQYF	TGTGCCAGCAGAGAACAGGGGAGCTTGTTTTACGAGCAGTACTTC	15	-	TRBD1	TRBV28	TRBJ2-7
CASGLGGAGATF	TGCGCCAGCGGCTTGGGGGGAGCGGGGGCCACCTTC	12	-	-	TRBV10-2	TRBJ1-2
CASSYSEGTHSPLHF	TGTGCCAGCAGTTACTCGGAGGGTACTCATTCACCCCTCCACTTT	15	-	-	TRBV6-6	TRBJ1-6
CASSSGVNTEAFF	TGTGCCAGCAGCTCCGGGGTGAACACTGAAGCTTTCTTT	13	-	-	TRBV7-3	TRBJ1-1
CASVGTSGNYEQYF	TGTGCCAGCGTTGGGACTAGCGGAAACTACGAGCAGTACTTC	14	-	TRBD2	TRBV28	TRBJ2-7
CASSITGSSYEQYF	TGTGCCAGCAGTATAACAGGTAGTTCCTACGAGCAGTACTTC	14	-	-	TRBV28	TRBJ2-7
CASSGGAYNEQFF	TGTGCCAGCAGCGGGGGGGCCTACAATGAGCAGTTCTTC	13	-	TRBD2	TRBV4-2	TRBJ2-1
CASSPGTSGGANEQFF	TGCGCCAGCAGCCCGGGGACTAGCGGGGGGGCAAATGAGCAGTTCTTC	16	-	TRBD2	TRBV5-1	TRBJ2-1
CASSPRTGNTIYF	TGCGCCAGCAGCCCTCGGACAGGCAACACCATATATTTT	13	-	TRBD1	TRBV5-1	TRBJ1-3
CASSLPGDLSHEQYF	TGTGCCAGCAGCTTGCCAGGGGACCTTAGTCACGAGCAGTACTTC	15	-	-	TRBV5-4	TRBJ2-7
CASSLEATGSYNEQFF	TGCGCCAGCAGCTTGGAGGCGACAGGGTCGTACAATGAGCAGTTCTTC	16	-	TRBD1	TRBV5-1	TRBJ2-1
CATSDSSGTSTDTQYF	TGTGCCACCAGTGATAGTAGCGGAACTAGCACAGATACGCAGTATTTT	16	-	-	TRBV24-1	TRBJ2-3
CASSPLIRDRDRNEQFF	TGTGCCAGCAGTCCTCTCATCCGGGACAGGGATCGCAATGAGCAGTTCTTC	17	-	TRBD1	TRBV27	TRBJ2-1
CASSLEGGPTGELFF	TGTGCCAGCAGCCTGGAGGGGGGGCCCACCGGGGAGCTGTTTTTT	15	-	-	TRBV13	TRBJ2-2
CASSFTGMHGYTF	TGTGCCAGCAGTTTCACAGGGATGCATGGCTACACCTTC	13	-	-	TRBV12-3/TRBV12-4	TRBJ1-2
CASSYSGQGSYEQYF	TGTGCCAGCAGTTACAGTGGACAGGGCTCCTACGAGCAGTACTTC	15	-	TRBD1	TRBV6-6	TRBJ2-7
CANRDRVNTEAFF	TGTGCCAACAGGGACAGGGTGAACACTGAAGCTTTCTTT	13	-	TRBD1	TRBV12-3/TRBV12-4	TRBJ1-1
CASSPRGGEYQETQYF	TGTGCCAGCAGCCCACGGGGTGGGGAGTACCAAGAGACCCAGTACTTC	16	-	-	TRBV28	TRBJ2-5
CASSPPGLAGVGYNEQFF	TGTGCCAGCAGTCCCCCGGGACTAGCGGGAGTAGGGTACAATGAGCAGTTCTTC	18	once	TRBD2	TRBV6-6	TRBJ2-1
CATSRDLASNQPQHF	TGTGCCACCAGCAGAGATCTAGCTAGCAATCAGCCCCAGCATTTT	15	-	-	TRBV15	TRBJ1-5
CATPKITNTEAFF	TGTGCCACCCCTAAAATAACGAACACTGAAGCTTTCTTT	13	-	-	TRBV6-5	TRBJ1-1
CASSITSGGSYNEQFF	TGTGCCAGCAGTATCACTAGCGGGGGGTCCTACAATGAGCAGTTCTTC	16	-	TRBD2	TRBV2	TRBJ2-1